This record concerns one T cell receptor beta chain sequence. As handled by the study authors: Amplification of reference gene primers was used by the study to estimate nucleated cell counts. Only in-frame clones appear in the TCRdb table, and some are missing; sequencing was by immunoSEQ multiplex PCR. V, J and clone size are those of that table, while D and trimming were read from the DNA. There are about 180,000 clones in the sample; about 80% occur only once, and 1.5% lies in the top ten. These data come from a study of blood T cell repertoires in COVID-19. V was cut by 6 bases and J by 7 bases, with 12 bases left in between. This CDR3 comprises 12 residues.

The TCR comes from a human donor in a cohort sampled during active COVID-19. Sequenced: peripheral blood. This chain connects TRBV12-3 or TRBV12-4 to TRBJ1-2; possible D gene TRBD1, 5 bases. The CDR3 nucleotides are TGTGCCAGCAGCCTTGGCGGGGGTGGCTACACCTTC. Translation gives CASSLGGGGYTF.